Below, 30 T cell receptor beta chains from the same sample are listed, as sequenced in a study of beta chain features in type 1 diabetes. Reverse transcribing all isolated RNA meant expressed TCRB transcripts were sequenced. Sequenced by immunoSEQ multiplex PCR; TCRdb stores in-frame clones only, minus some. The data hold fewer than 550,000 clones, with roughly an eighth observed a single time. The sample was naive CD4+ T cells from blood. The source of these receptors is a woman aged 18-29 years in good health.

The chain couples TRBV7-3 to TRBJ2-7; D not certain. The CDR3 contains 13 residues. Germline loops: CDR1 SGHTA, CDR2 FQGTGA. V lost 4 bases and J lost 5, with 12 bases in between. CDR3 loop: CASSYTPVNEQYF. CDR3 in DNA: TGTGCCAGCAGCTACACCCCTGTGAACGAGCAGTACTTC. Full variable domain (rest looked up from reference TRBV7-3 and TRBJ2-7): GAGVSQTPSNKVTEKGKYVELRCDPISGHTALYWYRQSLGQGPEFLIYFQGTGAADDSGLPNDRFFAVRPEGSVSTLKIQRTERGDSAVYLCASSYTPVNEQYFGPGTRLTVT.

The genes are TRBV29-1 and TRBJ1-1, with D possibly matching TRBD1 (5 bases). CDR1 is SQVTM, CDR2 ANQGSEA, per germline. The V gene lost 7 bases and the J gene lost 1 base, with 13 bases spanning the gap. The CDR3 extends over 13 amino acids. The CDR3: CSAVGTANTEAFF. The CDR3 region has the DNA TGCAGCGCGGTCGGGACGGCGAACACTGAAGCTTTCTTT.

This clone came up a few times. The V and J genes are TRBV5-1 and TRBJ1-3; possibly TRBD1 for D (5 bases). With 0 bases removed from V and 0 bases from J, the gap between germline ends came to 10 bases. Germline V gene data show CDR1 as SGHRS and CDR2 as YFSETQ. The CDR3 spans 16 residues. CDR3 protein: CASSLGDRVSGNTIYF. The DNA for the CDR3 is TGCGCCAGCAGCTTGGGAGACAGAGTCTCTGGAAACACCATATATTTT.

J is TRBJ2-1 and V is TRBV4-3, with TRBD1 matching 7 bases. J lost 7 bases, V lost 4 bases, and 7 bases had no gene match. Germline V gene data show CDR1 as LGHNA and CDR2 as YSLEER. The CDR3 contains 14 residues. Written as DNA, the CDR3 is TGCGCCAGCAGCCCTACCGGACAGGTTAATGAGCAGTTCTTC. This sequence encodes CASSPTGQVNEQFF.

This sequence joins TRBV11-3 and TRBJ2-4; maybe TRBD2 (5 bases). This CDR3 is built from 16 residues. V lost 4 bases to trimming and J lost 7 bases, with 20 bases between them. Germline V gene data show CDR1 as SGHNT and CDR2 as YENEEA. The CDR3 here is CASSSLGLAGGNIQYF. CDR3 nucleotide sequence: TGTGCCAGCAGCTCACTTGGGCTAGCTGGTGGCAACATTCAGTACTTC.

This clone was found many times. Other nucleotide sequences in the sample specify the same CDR3. The chain uses TRBV29-1 and TRBJ1-1, with D uncertain. CDR3 length: 12 amino acids. The germline V and J ends were trimmed by 5 bases and 0 bases, with 7 bases remaining between them. Per the germline V gene, CDR1 is SQVTM and CDR2 is ANQGSEA. The CDR3 DNA reads as TGCAGCGTTCAAAGCATGAACACTGAAGCTTTCTTT. Encoded protein: CSVQSMNTEAFF.

This clone has only a few counts. Other DNA sequences in the sample encode the same CDR3. The gene calls are TRBV7-2 and TRBJ2-5; D not certain. This CDR3 region has 11 residues. V was cut by 2 bases and J by 5 bases, with 3 bases left in between. CDR1 SGHTA and CDR2 FQGNSA come from the germline V gene. The CDR3 sequence is CASSLSETQYF. In DNA form, the CDR3 reads TGTGCCAGCAGCTTATCTGAGACCCAGTACTTC. The entire variable domain, with the rest obtained from reference TRBV7-2 and TRBJ2-5, is as follows: GAGVSQSPSNKVTEKGKDVELRCDPISGHTALYWYRQSLGQGLEFLIYFQGNSAPDKSGLPSDRFSAERTGGSVSTLTIQRTQQEDSAVYLCASSLSETQYFGPGTRLLVL.

This clone was detected only a few times. The chain recombines TRBV29-1 with TRBJ1-2; D possibly corresponds to TRBD1 (5 bases). The CDR3 contains 12 residues. V was shortened by 1 base and J by 3 bases, with 6 bases between the two germline ends. Per germline, CDR1 SQVTM and CDR2 ANQGSEA. In nucleotides, the CDR3 is TGCAGCGTTGAAGGGGGACACTATGGCTACACCTTC. Its protein product is CSVEGGHYGYTF.

The chain is built from TRBV28 and TRBJ2-3; D gene unclear. Germline CDR1 and CDR2: MDHEN and SYDVKM. CDR3 length: 12 amino acids. V was shortened by 2 bases and J by 6 bases, with 6 bases between the two germline ends. This CDR3 is CASSLGVDTQYF. The CDR3 DNA sequence: TGTGCCAGCAGTTTAGGTGTGGATACGCAGTATTTT.

The chain combines TRBV28 with TRBJ2-7; TRBD1 matches at 7 bases. Germline loops: CDR1 MDHEN, CDR2 SYDVKM. This CDR3 region has 14 residues. V was clipped by 4 bases and J by 3 bases; unmatched bases: 6. CDR3 sequence: CASSSGTASYEQYF. Written as DNA, the CDR3 is TGTGCCAGCAGTTCTGGGACAGCGAGCTACGAGCAGTACTTC.

The chain combines TRBV5-4 with TRBJ2-3; D unclear. V was cut by 0 bases and J by 1 base, with 6 bases left in between. Germline V gene data show CDR1 as SGHNT and CDR2 as YYREEE (reference sequence). This CDR3 contains 14 residues. CDR3: CASSLAPRTDTQYF. The CDR3 DNA reads as TGTGCCAGCAGCTTGGCCCCACGCACAGATACGCAGTATTTT.

This rearrangement joins TRBV9 to TRBJ2-2; D ambiguous. The V gene's germline CDR1 is SGDLS and CDR2 YYNGEE. V was clipped by 4 bases and J by 6 bases, with 13 bases between them. There are 14 residues in the CDR3. CDR3 in amino acids: CASSSARQSGELFF. CDR3 nucleotides: TGTGCCAGCAGCTCTGCAAGGCAGTCCGGGGAGCTGTTTTTT.

The chain recombines TRBV2 with TRBJ2-3; TRBD1 is a possible D gene (6 bases). The CDR3 extends over 14 amino acids. The V gene lost 6 bases and the J gene lost 0 bases, with 10 bases spanning the gap. Germline CDR1 reads SNHLY; CDR2 reads FYNNEI. The DNA of the CDR3 is TGTGCCAGCAGGCGACAGGATAGCACAGATACGCAGTATTTT. Translation gives CASRRQDSTDTQYF.

This clone was seen a few times. The V gene is TRBV9, the J gene TRBJ2-1; D is uncertain. The CDR3 is 13 amino acids. Trimming took 0 bases from V and 6 from J, leaving 7 bases between them. CDR1 and CDR2 (germline): SGDLS, YYNGEE. Here the CDR3 reads CASSVESLNEQFF. As DNA, the CDR3 is TGTGCCAGCAGCGTAGAATCTCTCAATGAGCAGTTCTTC.

The chain couples TRBV7-2 to TRBJ2-3; unclear D gene. Trimming took 1 base from V and 13 from J, leaving 15 bases between them. The CDR3 has 13 amino acids. Germline values: CDR1 SGHTA, CDR2 FQGNSA. CDR3: CASSLGLLYAEYF. The CDR3 DNA sequence: TGTGCCAGCAGCTTAGGTTTGTTATACGCGGAGTATTTT.

This clone came up a few times. V gene TRBV28 combines with J gene TRBJ2-1; D call uncertain. The CDR3 sequence is 12 residues long. CDR1 MDHEN and CDR2 SYDVKM come from the germline V gene. V lost 6 bases to trimming and J lost 9 bases, with 12 bases between them. The CDR3 coding sequence is TGTGCCAGCAGATCAAGCTGGGGTGAGCAGTTCTTC. Translating it yields CASRSSWGEQFF.

This clone came up a few times. The rearrangement joins TRBV25-1 to TRBJ2-3; D may be TRBD2 (7 bases). The length of the CDR3 is 13 residues. V lost 5 bases and J 4 bases, leaving 10 bases between the germline ends. From germline, CDR1 is MGHDK and CDR2 SYGVNS. The CDR3 DNA follows: TGTGCCAGCAGTCCGGGGGGCGCAGATACGCAGTATTTT. It yields the protein CASSPGGADTQYF. Using reference TRBV25-1 and TRBJ2-3 for the parts outside the CDR3, the full variable domain is EADIYQTPRYLVIGTGKKITLECSQTMGHDKMYWYQQDPGMELHLIHYSYGVNSTEKGDLSSESTVSRIRTEHFPLTLESARPSHTSQYLCASSPGGADTQYFGPGTRLTVL.

This clone showed up just a few times. The CDR3 is CASSLGPDLRLIGHEQFF. The CDR3 DNA sequence: TGTGCCAGCAGCTTAGGACCCGACCTCAGGCTTATAGGTCATGAGCAGTTCTTC. This sequence joins TRBV7-6 and TRBJ2-1, with D hard to call. This CDR3 comprises 18 residues. Trimming took off 1 base at V and 8 bases at J, with 24 bases between the two ends. The germline V gene has CDR1 SGHVS and CDR2 FNYEAQ.

This clone was seen only a few times. The rearrangement links TRBV5-4 to TRBJ2-3; TRBD1 matches at 7 bases. The germline V gene encodes CDR1 SGHNT and CDR2 YYREEE (reference sequence). J gave up 1 base and V 3 bases, and 2 bases lay outside the gene matches. This CDR3 is 14 amino acids long. The CDR3 spells CASSYRGGTDTQYF. The CDR3 coding sequence is TGTGCCAGCAGCTACAGGGGAGGCACAGATACGCAGTATTTT.

V gene TRBV30 combines with J gene TRBJ1-3; D call uncertain. The CDR3 sequence is 12 residues long. CDR1 is GTSNPN, CDR2 SVGIG, per germline (reference sequence). V lost 4 bases and J lost 4, with 8 bases in between. CDR3 in amino acids: CAWKTVGNTIYF. DNA of the CDR3: TGTGCCTGGAAGACCGTCGGAAACACCATATATTTT.

The genes are TRBV29-1 and TRBJ1-1, with unresolved D. The CDR3 sequence is 14 residues long. Trimming left V 4 bases short and J 1 base short, with 13 bases between. The V gene's germline CDR1 is SQVTM and CDR2 ANQGSEA. The DNA of the CDR3 is TGCAGCGTTGTGAGACCGCCCTCGAACACTGAAGCTTTCTTT. Translation: CSVVRPPSNTEAFF.

This clone was detected many times. This chain connects TRBV29-1 to TRBJ2-5; D call uncertain. V dropped 3 bases and J dropped 4 bases, with 12 bases sitting between them. This CDR3 region has 13 residues. Germline CDR1 reads SQVTM; CDR2 reads ANQGSEA. CDR3 residues: CSVDVGKRETQYF. CDR3 sequence (DNA): TGCAGCGTTGACGTAGGGAAGAGAGAGACCCAGTACTTC.

In this sample, this clone turned up a few times. This chain connects TRBV4-3 to TRBJ1-1, with 9 bases matching TRBD1. The CDR3 sequence is 15 residues long. The V and J ends lost 1 base and 5 bases, in that order; junction bases with no gene match: 5. Germline assignment: CDR1 LGHNA and CDR2 YSLEER. CDR3 bases: TGCGCCAGCAGCCAAGGGGGACAGGGTGGAACTGAAGCTTTCTTT. It translates to CASSQGGQGGTEAFF.

The chain recombines TRBV5-4 with TRBJ2-3; 9 bases agree with TRBD2. Trimming cost V 1 base and J 4 bases; bases outside gene matches: 4. Per germline, CDR1 SGHNT and CDR2 YYREEE (reference sequence). The CDR3 contains 15 residues. The chain's CDR3 is CASSLLGLAPDTQYF. As DNA, the CDR3 is TGTGCCAGCAGCTTGTTGGGACTAGCACCAGATACGCAGTATTTT.

A few counts support this clone. Other DNA sequences in the same sample also yield this CDR3. This chain joins TRBV5-1 and TRBJ2-1; TRBD2 matches at 9 bases. V lost 0 bases and J lost 8; bases outside the gene matches: 0. Germline V gene lookup returns CDR1 SGHRS and CDR2 YFSETQ. This CDR3 region has 13 residues. The CDR3 is CASSLVAGDEQFF. The DNA for the CDR3 is TGCGCCAGCAGCTTGGTAGCGGGAGATGAGCAGTTCTTC.

This chain uses TRBV5-1 with TRBJ2-3; 9 nucleotides agree with TRBD2. Germline loops: CDR1 SGHRS, CDR2 YFSETQ. With V trimmed by 0 bases and J by 3 bases, 8 bases remained unmatched. The CDR3 runs 17 residues. CDR3 nucleotide sequence: TGCGCCAGCAGCTTGGGGTCTAGCGGGGCCTGGACAGATACGCAGTATTTT. Translation gives CASSLGSSGAWTDTQYF.

V and J are TRBV7-6 and TRBJ2-1; the D gene is possibly TRBD2 (6 bases). The V gene's germline CDR1 is SGHVS and CDR2 FNYEAQ. This CDR3 contains 14 residues. The ends were cut back, 3 bases at V and 9 bases at J, with 15 bases in the middle. The CDR3 DNA sequence: TGTGCCAGCAGCTTGGCACCGGAGGAGGGTGAGCAGTTCTTC. This encodes CASSLAPEEGEQFF.

Many counts were recorded for this clone. The V call is TRBV14, the J call TRBJ2-4; D ambiguous. The CDR3 has 11 amino acids. V dropped 1 base and J dropped 8 bases, with 3 bases sitting between them. Germline-derived CDR1 and CDR2 are SGHDN and FVKESK. The CDR3 protein is CASSQADIQYF. DNA for the CDR3: TGTGCCAGCAGCCAAGCGGACATTCAGTACTTC.

This clone was counted a few times. Within the sample, other DNA sequences also encode this same CDR3. This chain uses TRBV5-4 with TRBJ2-3; D not resolved. Per germline, CDR1 SGHNT and CDR2 YYREEE (reference sequence). The CDR3 length is 13 residues. V lost 0 bases and J 4 bases, leaving 6 bases between the germline ends. The CDR3 loop reads CASSLAASDTQYF. The CDR3 nucleotides are TGTGCCAGCAGCTTGGCTGCCTCAGATACGCAGTATTTT.

This clone was picked up a small number of times. The rearrangement links TRBV2 to TRBJ2-4; 13 nucleotides line up with TRBD2. Trimming took 7 bases from V and 6 from J; bases not matched to a gene: 3. Per the germline V gene, CDR1 is SNHLY and CDR2 is FYNNEI. The CDR3 has 14 residues. The CDR3 here is CASMGLAGLNIQYF. DNA for the CDR3: TGTGCCAGCATGGGACTAGCGGGGCTAAACATTCAGTACTTC.